The 32 T cell receptor beta chains listed next were all sequenced from one sample in a study of T cell responses to AZD1222 COVID-19 vaccine. This table comes from immunoSEQ multiplex PCR, and its TCRdb copy is limited to in-frame clones, with some not included. The sample records about 85,000 clones, approximately 87% being singletons. The source material was peripheral blood, sampled on day 0 of AZD1222 vaccination. These receptors came from an adult in good health.

V gene TRBV7-8 combines with J gene TRBJ1-1, with D perhaps TRBD1 (6 bases). From germline, CDR1 is SGHVS and CDR2 FQNEAQ. CDR3 length: 14 residues. The V and J ends lost 2 bases and 3 bases respectively, with 10 bases between them. This CDR3 is CASSLKGQYTEAFF. The DNA for the CDR3 is TGTGCCAGCAGCTTAAAGGGACAATACACTGAAGCTTTCTTT.

The rearrangement joins TRBV19 to TRBJ1-1; D possibly corresponds to TRBD1 (5 bases). CDR3 size: 13 residues. V was trimmed by 8 bases and J by 4 bases, leaving 14 bases between them. Germline values: CDR1 LNHDA, CDR2 SQIVND (reference sequence). The DNA for the CDR3 is TGTGCCAGTGATGGGGGGTGGGTCACTGAAGCTTTCTTT. As protein: CASDGGWVTEAFF.

This clone was seen only once. J is TRBJ1-6 and V is TRBV19; tentative D call: TRBD1 (5 bases). Trimming removed 5 bases at V and 7 bases at J, with 18 bases between. The germline CDR1 and CDR2 sequences are LNHDA and SQIVND (reference sequence). This CDR3 region has 16 residues. The chain's CDR3 is CASSLTGRGLNSPLHF. Here the CDR3 DNA reads TGTGCCAGTAGTCTCACGGGTCGGGGCTTAAATTCACCCCTCCACTTT.

The J gene is TRBJ2-7, the V gene TRBV7-2; 7 bases fit TRBD2. V lost 4 bases and J lost 0; bases outside the gene matches: 9. The CDR3 runs to 16 residues. Germline CDR1 reads SGHTA; CDR2 reads FQGNSA. CDR3 sequence (DNA): TGTGCCAGCAGCTCTGGGGGGGGAGGGCCCTCCTACGAGCAGTACTTC. Encoded protein: CASSSGGGGPSYEQYF.

The chain is built from TRBV10-3 and TRBJ1-1; no firm D call. The germline CDR1 and CDR2 sequences are ENHRY and SYGVKD. This CDR3 region has 15 residues. V lost 0 bases, J lost 6 bases, and 14 bases lay in between. CDR3 amino acids: CAISESARESAEAFF. The DNA of the CDR3 is TGTGCCATCAGTGAGTCGGCTAGGGAGAGCGCTGAAGCTTTCTTT.

CDR3 sequence reads: CASSLAGTALGYEQYF. The CDR3 DNA is TGTGCCAGCAGCTTAGCAGGGACTGCCTTAGGGTACGAGCAGTACTTC. The V gene is TRBV7-2, the J gene TRBJ2-7, with D perhaps TRBD2 (6 bases). Germline values: CDR1 SGHTA, CDR2 FQGNSA. This CDR3 region has 16 residues. V lost 0 bases, J lost 4 bases, and 16 bases lay in between.

The rearrangement links TRBV29-1 to TRBJ2-3, with 7 bases matching TRBD1. This CDR3 comprises 14 residues. Looked up from germline, CDR1 is SQVTM and CDR2 is ANQGSEA. V lost 7 bases and J lost 0; bases outside the gene matches: 7. In DNA form, the CDR3 reads TGCAGCGCCCGGACAGGCACCAGCACAGATACGCAGTATTTT. Its translation: CSARTGTSTDTQYF.

The chain uses TRBV5-1 and TRBJ2-3; D ambiguous. Germline CDR1 is SGHRS and CDR2 is YFSETQ. The ends were cut back, 0 bases at V and 1 base at J, with 12 bases in the middle. CDR3 length: 16 residues. The CDR3 bases are TGCGCCAGCAGCTTGGATCTGGGGATCGGCACAGATACGCAGTATTTT. Translating gives CASSLDLGIGTDTQYF.

The chain employs TRBV2 and TRBJ2-3, with 14 bases lining up with TRBD2. Germline trimming cut 7 bases from V and 6 bases from J; bases unmatched to any gene: 6. The CDR3 spans 15 residues. Germline V gene sequence: CDR1 SNHLY, CDR2 FYNNEI. This CDR3 reads CASNLGLAGADTQYF. CDR3 bases: TGTGCCAGCAATCTGGGACTAGCGGGAGCGGATACGCAGTATTTT. Filled out from reference TRBV2 and TRBJ2-3, the complete variable domain reads EPEVTQTPSHQVTQMGQEVILRCVPISNHLYFYWYRQILGQKVEFLVSFYNNEISEKSEIFDDQFSVERPDGSNFTLKIRSTKLEDSAMYFCASNLGLAGADTQYFGPGTRLTVL.

The chain links TRBV4-2 to TRBJ1-3, with 7 bases lining up with TRBD1. There are 16 residues in the CDR3. Per the germline V gene, CDR1 is LGHNA and CDR2 is YNFKEQ. Trimming at V came to 0 bases and at J to 2 bases, leaving 4 bases not matched to a gene. CDR3: CASSQDHDRAGNTIYF. In nucleotides, the CDR3 is TGTGCCAGCAGCCAAGATCACGACAGGGCTGGAAACACCATATATTTT.

V usage is TRBV29-1 and J usage is TRBJ2-7; 8 bases map to TRBD2. Germline V lookup: CDR1 SQVTM, CDR2 ANQGSEA. The ends lost 4 bases at V and 7 bases at J; junction bases unmatched: 15. The CDR3 runs 15 residues. The CDR3 sequence is CSVVGTSGGVSEQYF. CDR3 bases: TGCAGCGTTGTTGGTACTAGCGGAGGCGTTTCGGAGCAGTACTTC.

In its sample, this clone was seen once. The chain carries TRBV28 and TRBJ2-7; possible D gene TRBD2, 6 bases. The CDR3 sequence is 15 residues long. From germline, CDR1 is MDHEN and CDR2 SYDVKM. V lost 1 base, J lost 5 bases, and 15 bases lay in between. The CDR3 DNA is TGTGCCAGCAGTTTATCCGGGGGATCAAAGGACGAGCAGTACTTC. The encoded protein is CASSLSGGSKDEQYF. The full variable domain, with the rest looked up from reference TRBV28 and TRBJ2-7, is DVKVTQSSRYLVKRTGEKVFLECVQDMDHENMFWYRQDPGLGLRLIYFSYDVKMKEKGDIPEGYSVSREKKERFSLILESASTNQTSMYLCASSLSGGSKDEQYFGPGTRLTVT.

The rearrangement joins TRBV27 to TRBJ2-7; the match to TRBD2 covers 10 bases. The V gene end was trimmed by 6 bases and the J gene end by 6 bases; junction bases not matched to a gene: 11. The CDR3 has 15 amino acids. Germline assignment: CDR1 MNHEY and CDR2 SMNVEV (reference sequence). The CDR3 coding sequence is TGTGCCAGCAGCCTCAAGGGGGCTAGCGGGAGCGAGCAGTACTTC. It codes for CASSLKGASGSEQYF.

This chain connects TRBV9 to TRBJ1-3; D unresolved. The germline gives CDR1 SGDLS, CDR2 YYNGEE. V lost 0 bases and J 0 bases, leaving 7 bases between the germline ends. The CDR3 runs to 15 residues. The CDR3 loop reads CASSVDMSSGNTIYF. Written as DNA, the CDR3 is TGTGCCAGCAGCGTAGATATGAGCTCTGGAAACACCATATATTTT.

V is TRBV3-1 (or the pseudogene TRBV3-2) and J is TRBJ1-1, with D possibly being TRBD1 (6 bases). CDR3 length: 15 residues. The germline gives CDR1 LGHDT, CDR2 YNNKEL (reference sequence). Trimming pared 0 bases from V and 1 base from J, leaving 9 bases between. The CDR3 DNA is TGTGCCAGCAGCCAAGATCCGGGGGCGAACACTGAAGCTTTCTTT. Its translation: CASSQDPGANTEAFF.

This chain links TRBV28 with TRBJ1-1, with D hard to call. Trimming stripped 10 bases from V and 4 bases from J, with 16 bases between. Looked up from germline, CDR1 is MDHEN and CDR2 is SYDVKM. There are 13 residues in the CDR3. The CDR3, as DNA: TGTGCCACCTACGACCAACGGGGCACTGAAGCTTTCTTT. Translating gives CATYDQRGTEAFF.

In nucleotides, the CDR3 is TGTGCCAGCAGCTTAGTGGCAGGTATCAATGAGCAGTTCTTC. Its protein is CASSLVAGINEQFF. V and J are TRBV7-9 and TRBJ2-1; D is unclear. V shed 1 base and J shed 6 bases, with 10 bases lying between them. This CDR3 contains 14 residues. Germline V gives CDR1 SEHNR, CDR2 FQNEAQ (reference sequence). Complete variable domain (other parts from reference TRBV7-9 and TRBJ2-1): DTGVSQNPRHKITKRGQNVTFRCDPISEHNRLYWYRQTLGQGPEFLTYFQNEAQLEKSRLLSDRFSAERPKGSFSTLEIQRTEQGDSAMYLCASSLVAGINEQFFGPGTRLTVL.

The chain employs TRBV30 and TRBJ1-5, with a possible D match to TRBD1 (5 bases). CDR1 and CDR2 (germline): GTSNPN, SVGIG (reference sequence). V lost 3 bases and J 4 bases, leaving 10 bases between the germline ends. This CDR3 spans 13 amino acids. DNA for the CDR3: TGTGCCTGGAGAATAAAGGGGAATCAGCCCCAGCATTTT. Translated, it gives CAWRIKGNQPQHF.

The gene calls are TRBV30 and TRBJ1-3; D might be TRBD1 (6 bases). This CDR3 has 12 residues. Germline V gene lookup returns CDR1 GTSNPN and CDR2 SVGIG (reference sequence). V was trimmed by 5 bases and J by 4 bases, leaving 9 bases between them. In DNA form, the CDR3 reads TGTGCCTGGGGCACAGGGGGAAACACCATATATTTT. This gives the protein CAWGTGGNTIYF.

The V and J genes are TRBV16 and TRBJ2-6, with D tentatively TRBD2 (5 bases). V was pared by 2 bases and J by 4 bases, with 12 bases between. The CDR3 sequence is 16 residues long. The germline CDR1 and CDR2 sequences are KGHSY and FQNENV. The CDR3 reads CASSQAGGSGANVLTF. CDR3 DNA: TGTGCCAGCAGCCAAGCCGGTGGGAGCGGGGCCAACGTCCTGACTTTC.

The genes are TRBV5-4 and TRBJ2-7, with a tentative D call TRBD1 (6 bases). This CDR3 region has 15 residues. CDR1 is SGHNT, CDR2 YYREEE, per germline (reference sequence). V shed 4 bases and J shed 0 bases, with 14 bases lying between them. The CDR3 bases are TGTGCCAGCAGCCTAGGGGGAGATAGCTCCTACGAGCAGTACTTC. This encodes CASSLGGDSSYEQYF.

The V call is TRBV5-1, the J call TRBJ2-2, with 11 bases aligning to TRBD2. The CDR3 covers 15 residues. Germline V CDR1 and CDR2: SGHRS, YFSETQ. V lost 1 base to trimming and J lost 8 bases; unmatched junction nucleotides: 4. The CDR3 nucleotides are TGCGCCAGCAGCTTGTTGACTAGCGGGACTGGGGAGCTGTTTTTT. Translated: CASSLLTSGTGELFF. Supplemented by reference TRBV5-1 and TRBJ2-2, the full variable domain reads KAGVTQTPRYLIKTRGQQVTLSCSPISGHRSVSWYQQTPGQGLQFLFEYFSETQRNKGNFPGRFSGRQFSNSRSEMNVSTLELGDSALYLCASSLLTSGTGELFFGEGSRLTVL.

This chain joins TRBV9 and TRBJ1-2, with TRBD1 matching over 7 bases. J was trimmed by 4 bases and V by 4 bases; bases with no gene match: 7. The germline CDR1 and CDR2 sequences are SGDLS and YYNGEE. This CDR3 region has 14 residues. CDR3 residues: CASSPGDRTYGYTF. The DNA of the CDR3 is TGTGCCAGCAGCCCCGGGGACAGAACCTATGGCTACACCTTC.

V usage is TRBV11-2 and J usage is TRBJ1-3; TRBD1 agrees at 9 bases. J lost 0 bases, V lost 1 base, and 4 bases had no gene match. CDR3 length: 17 residues. The germline gives CDR1 SGHAT, CDR2 FQNNGV. CDR3 residues: CASSLAGQGLSGNTIYF. Written as DNA, the CDR3 is TGTGCCAGCAGCTTAGCGGGACAGGGCCTCTCTGGAAACACCATATATTTT.

The chain has TRBV28 and TRBJ2-7; D is uncertain. Germline loops: CDR1 MDHEN, CDR2 SYDVKM. V lost 6 bases and J 0 bases, leaving 12 bases between the germline ends. There are 14 residues in the CDR3. The chain's CDR3 is CASSRQLRSYEQYF. The CDR3, as DNA: TGTGCCAGCAGCCGCCAGTTGCGCTCCTACGAGCAGTACTTC.

This clone is a singleton in its sample. The CDR3 sequence: CAISGGPNTGELFF. CDR3 coding DNA: TGTGCCATCAGTGGAGGGCCGAACACCGGGGAGCTGTTTTTT. The chain joins TRBV10-3 to TRBJ2-2; D perhaps matches TRBD2 (5 bases). V gave up 4 bases and J gave up 0 bases, with 6 bases separating them. CDR1 is ENHRY, CDR2 SYGVKD, per germline. The CDR3 has 14 residues.

This chain links TRBV18 with TRBJ2-5; 8 bases fit TRBD2. V lost 3 bases to trimming and J lost 5 bases; unmatched junction nucleotides: 14. The CDR3 consists of 17 residues. The germline gives CDR1 KGHSH, CDR2 LQKENI. CDR3 nucleotide sequence: TGTGCCAGCTCACCCACCAGGCAGCGGGGGTTTGGGGAGACCCAGTACTTC. This gives the protein CASSPTRQRGFGETQYF. The full variable domain, completed using reference TRBV18 and TRBJ2-5, is NAGVMQNPRHLVRRRGQEARLRCSPMKGHSHVYWYRQLPEEGLKFMVYLQKENIIDESGMPKERFSAEFPKEGPSILRIQQVVRGDSAAYFCASSPTRQRGFGETQYFGPGTRLLVL.

The J gene is TRBJ1-4, the V gene TRBV28, with 7 nucleotides matching TRBD1. This CDR3 is 14 amino acids long. Germline CDR1 MDHEN, CDR2 SYDVKM. Trimming cost V 5 bases and J 3 bases; bases outside gene matches: 3. CDR3: CASSQGGANEKLFF. The CDR3 DNA is TGTGCCAGCAGTCAGGGGGGGGCTAATGAAAAACTGTTTTTT.

This clone turned up a few times. This chain joins TRBV7-9 and TRBJ1-5; TRBD1 matches 7 bases. V was clipped by 6 bases and J by 2 bases; unmatched bases: 13. Germline assignment: CDR1 SEHNR and CDR2 FQNEAQ (reference sequence). The CDR3 contains 17 residues. This CDR3 reads CASSHPQGRFGNQPQHF. For the CDR3, the DNA is TGTGCCAGCAGTCACCCACAGGGGCGCTTTGGCAATCAGCCCCAGCATTTT.

This clone was counted a single time. This chain joins TRBV5-6 and TRBJ1-5; no clear D. The CDR3 sequence is 14 residues long. V gave up 6 bases and J gave up 5 bases, with 15 bases separating them. From germline, CDR1 is SGHDT and CDR2 YYEEEE. The CDR3, as DNA: TGTGCCAGCACTTCCAGGTATGAGGATCAGCCCCAGCATTTT. Encoded protein: CASTSRYEDQPQHF.

The chain is built from TRBV28 and TRBJ2-7, with D perhaps TRBD1 (6 bases). The CDR3 spans 14 residues. Trimming left V 7 bases short and J 4 bases short, with 17 bases between. Per the germline V gene, CDR1 is MDHEN and CDR2 is SYDVKM. CDR3 DNA sequence: TGTGCCAGCACCACCCCAGGGGTATTTTACGAGCAGTACTTC. Protein sequence: CASTTPGVFYEQYF. Complete variable domain (other parts from reference TRBV28 and TRBJ2-7): DVKVTQSSRYLVKRTGEKVFLECVQDMDHENMFWYRQDPGLGLRLIYFSYDVKMKEKGDIPEGYSVSREKKERFSLILESASTNQTSMYLCASTTPGVFYEQYFGPGTRLTVT.

The gene calls are TRBV6-1 and TRBJ2-3; D is unclear. This CDR3 contains 15 residues. V was shortened by 3 bases and J by 5 bases, with 15 bases between the two germline ends. CDR1 is MNHNS and CDR2 is SASEGT in the germline V gene. CDR3 residues: CASSDLDGRQDTQYF. CDR3 bases: TGTGCCAGCAGTGACCTCGATGGGCGCCAAGATACGCAGTATTTT.